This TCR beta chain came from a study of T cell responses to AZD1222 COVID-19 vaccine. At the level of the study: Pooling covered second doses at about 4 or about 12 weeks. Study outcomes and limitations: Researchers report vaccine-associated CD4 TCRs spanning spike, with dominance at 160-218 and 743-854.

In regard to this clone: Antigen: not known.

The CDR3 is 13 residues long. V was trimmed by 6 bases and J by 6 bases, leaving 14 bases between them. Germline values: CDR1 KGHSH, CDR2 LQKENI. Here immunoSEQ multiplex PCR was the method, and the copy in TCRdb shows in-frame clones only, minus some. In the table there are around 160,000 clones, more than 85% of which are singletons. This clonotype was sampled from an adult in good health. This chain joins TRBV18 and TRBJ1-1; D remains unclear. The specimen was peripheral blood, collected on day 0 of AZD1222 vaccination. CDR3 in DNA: TGTGCCAGCTCCAAGGAAGGGCCGGCTGAAGCTTTCTTT. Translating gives CASSKEGPAEAFF.